This T cell receptor (beta chain) originates from a study of graft-versus-host responses after intestinal transplantation. Study details: Isolated intestinal, liver-intestinal, or multivisceral transplants were what recipients had. Uniformly, recipients were administered anti-thymocyte globulin induction with subsequent tacrolimus and steroids for around 3 years.

A remark on this clone: Antigen unknown.

Sequencing used immunoSEQ multiplex PCR; TCRdb keeps in-frame clones, though not all of them. Of around 28,000 clones listed, around four fifths were seen once; the top ten hold around 1.1%. The study, taken as a whole, reports: Peak levels of circulating GvH clones tracked with early post-transplant HvG declines. The recipient marrow held GvH clones, and some of them showed up first in ileum or blood.

Trimming stripped 3 bases from V and 4 bases from J, with 13 bases between. Per germline, CDR1 SGHRS and CDR2 YFSETQ. The CDR3 extends over 14 amino acids. The rearrangement uses TRBV5-1 and TRBJ1-2; D is unresolved. Specimen: PBMCs, collected 27 to 29 days after intestinal transplant. This receptor was obtained from a human patient who received an intestinal transplant, so some T cells may come from the graft donor. This CDR3 is CASSSKPQIYGYTF. For the CDR3, the DNA is TGCGCCAGCAGCTCCAAACCACAGATCTATGGCTACACCTTC.